A single T cell receptor beta chain is shown here with its context. The CDR3 consists of 14 residues. Trimming took off 4 bases at V and 0 bases at J, with 7 bases between the two ends. Per germline, CDR1 LGHDT and CDR2 YNNKEL (reference sequence). These data originate in a study of blood T cell repertoires in COVID-19. Turning to the study itself: Material from acute and convalescent COVID-19 was sourced from the United States, Italy and Spain. The cDNA or gDNA used as material had been derived from T cells, B-cell-depleted T cells, or PBMCs.

Study processing details: Amplified reference gene primers provided the basis for estimating nucleated cell counts. Assay: immunoSEQ multiplex PCR; the TCRdb copy retains only in-frame clones and omits some. V and J calls and clone size come straight from that table; D and trimming were deduced from the DNA. This sample yields 100,000 to 150,000 clones, of which more than 60% are seen a single time; approximately 1.9% belongs to the top ten. The J gene is TRBJ2-1, the V gene TRBV3-1 (or the pseudogene TRBV3-2); possibly TRBD1 for D (5 bases). Sequencing input: peripheral blood. This TCR was recovered from a woman aged 70 to 79 with acute or convalescent COVID-19. The CDR3 sequence: CASSLQGSYNEQFF. The CDR3 DNA is TGTGCCAGCAGCCTCCAGGGCTCCTACAATGAGCAGTTCTTC.